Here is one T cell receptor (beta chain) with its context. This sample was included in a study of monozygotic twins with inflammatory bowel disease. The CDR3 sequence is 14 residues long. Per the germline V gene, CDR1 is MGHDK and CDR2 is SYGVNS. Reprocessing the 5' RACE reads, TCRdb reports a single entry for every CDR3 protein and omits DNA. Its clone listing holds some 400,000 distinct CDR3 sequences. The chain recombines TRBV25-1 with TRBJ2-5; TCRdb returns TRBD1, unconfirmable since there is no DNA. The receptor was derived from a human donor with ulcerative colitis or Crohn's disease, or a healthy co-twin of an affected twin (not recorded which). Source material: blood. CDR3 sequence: CASSTPGGRETQYF.